Shown below are 9 T cell receptor beta chains from a single sample sequenced in a study of control samples from healthy donors and cancer patients. Repertoires were generated with immunoSEQ multiplex PCR, while TCRdb's copy carries only in-frame clones and drops some. The table records some 89,000 clones, over 75% of them present only once. What was sequenced was blood. These receptors were taken from a woman between 40 and 55 years old in good health.

The chain employs TRBV29-1 and TRBJ1-2, with D possibly matching TRBD1 (5 bases). V was trimmed by 4 bases and J by 4 bases, leaving 13 bases between them. The germline CDR1 and CDR2 sequences are SQVTM and ANQGSEA. The CDR3 runs 13 residues. In DNA form, the CDR3 reads TGCAGCGTTGTGGAAAACCAGGGCTATGGCTACACCTTC. Translated, it gives CSVVENQGYGYTF.

This chain uses TRBV4-1 with TRBJ1-2; D remains unclear. This CDR3 has 13 residues. The germline V and J ends were trimmed by 1 base and 4 bases, with 7 bases remaining between them. Germline V gene lookup returns CDR1 MGHRA and CDR2 YSYEKL. CDR3 protein: CASSQGSIYGYTF. For the CDR3, the DNA is TGCGCCAGCAGCCAAGGGTCGATCTATGGCTACACCTTC.

The rearrangement joins TRBV9 to TRBJ1-2; D remains ambiguous. V lost 0 bases to trimming and J lost 4 bases, with 10 bases between them. Germline CDR1 is SGDLS and CDR2 is YYNGEE. The CDR3 contains 14 residues. CDR3 protein: CASSVDKGSYGYTF. CDR3 in DNA: TGTGCCAGCAGCGTAGATAAGGGAAGCTATGGCTACACCTTC.

The chain combines TRBV7-3 with TRBJ2-2; D is ambiguous. CDR1 and CDR2 (germline): SGHTA, FQGTGA. The CDR3 covers 16 residues. V was trimmed by 1 base and J by 5 bases, leaving 14 bases between them. The CDR3: CASSLIGPVVTGELFF. DNA for the CDR3: TGTGCCAGCAGCTTAATTGGCCCGGTGGTGACCGGGGAGCTGTTTTTT.

The V and J genes are TRBV3-1 (or the pseudogene TRBV3-2) and TRBJ1-2; the D is unclear. CDR3 length: 12 residues. V lost 3 bases and J 8 bases, leaving 10 bases between the germline ends. Germline assignment: CDR1 LGHDT and CDR2 YNNKEL (reference sequence). The DNA for the CDR3 is TGTGCCAGCAGCCACCTCGGGAGAGGCTACACCTTC. Translating it yields CASSHLGRGYTF.

The rearrangement joins TRBV6-5 to TRBJ2-2; 7 bases are shared with TRBD2. Germline V gene data show CDR1 as MNHEY and CDR2 as SVGAGI. J lost 5 bases, V lost 2 bases, and 5 bases had no gene match. The CDR3 extends over 15 amino acids. The CDR3 loop reads CASSYADGGTGELFF. The CDR3 DNA reads as TGTGCCAGCAGTTACGCCGACGGGGGGACCGGGGAGCTGTTTTTT.

The V call is TRBV15, the J call TRBJ2-1; D is undetermined. The CDR3 consists of 13 residues. CDR1 and CDR2 from the germline V gene are LNHNV and YYDKDF (reference sequence). Deletions cut 3 bases from V and 8 bases from J, with 11 bases between. The CDR3 spells CATSRTRADEQFF. DNA of the CDR3: TGTGCCACCAGCAGGACAAGGGCGGATGAGCAGTTCTTC.

The rearrangement joins TRBV7-3 to TRBJ1-1, with 9 nucleotides matching TRBD1. The CDR3 length is 13 residues. V was pared by 3 bases and J by 4 bases, with 0 bases of the junction left unmatched. CDR1 is SGHTA and CDR2 is FQGTGA in the germline V gene. CDR3 protein: CASSLGQGTEAFF. Here the CDR3 DNA reads TGTGCCAGCAGCTTGGGACAGGGCACTGAAGCTTTCTTT.

V gene TRBV6-1 combines with J gene TRBJ2-7; D possibly corresponds to TRBD1 (7 bases). The CDR3 consists of 16 residues. V was trimmed by 0 bases and J by 3 bases, leaving 15 bases between them. Germline V CDR1 and CDR2: MNHNS, SASEGT. CDR3 nucleotides: TGTGCCAGCAGTGAAGCGCCGGCAGGGGGGATCTACGAGCAGTACTTC. This translates into CASSEAPAGGIYEQYF.